This entry lists 32 T cell receptor beta chains sequenced from one sample in a study of blood T cell repertoires in COVID-19. Here immunoSEQ multiplex PCR was the method, and the copy in TCRdb shows in-frame clones only, minus some. Among 350,000 to 450,000 clones listed, 85% were seen once. Sequencing was carried out using peripheral blood. These receptors all come from a woman younger than 35 with acute or convalescent COVID-19.

This chain uses TRBV27 with TRBJ1-5; no reliable D call. The V and J ends lost 3 bases and 7 bases respectively, with 10 bases between them. The CDR3 is 13 residues long. Germline loops: CDR1 MNHEY, CDR2 SMNVEV (reference sequence). The CDR3 DNA is TGTGCCAGCAGTTTTACCGGCGGGCAGCCCCAGCATTTT. Amino acid sequence: CASSFTGGQPQHF.

The chain employs TRBV21-1 and TRBJ2-2; TRBD2, the table's D call, was not compared with the DNA. TRBV21-1 counts as a pseudogene. This CDR3 contains 18 residues. CDR3 sequence (DNA): TGTGCCAGCAGCAAAGTTAAGGCTAGCGGGAGGGGAACCGGGGAGCTGTTTTTT. Residues: CASSKVKASGRGTGELFF.

V usage is TRBV4-2 and J usage is TRBJ2-7; 8 positions agree with TRBD2. The V gene's germline CDR1 is LGHNA and CDR2 YNFKEQ. The CDR3 is 15 amino acids. V lost 4 bases to trimming and J lost 0 bases; unmatched junction nucleotides: 5. CDR3: CASSPRGGSSYEQYF. The CDR3, as DNA: TGTGCCAGCAGCCCCCGGGGGGGGAGCTCCTACGAGCAGTACTTC.

This clone was seen only a few times. The genes are TRBV29-1 and TRBJ2-7; 9 bases align to TRBD1. Looked up from germline, CDR1 is SQVTM and CDR2 is ANQGSEA. The V segment lost 6 bases and the J segment 3 bases; nucleotides outside the gene matches: 3. CDR3 length: 12 residues. The CDR3 protein is CSVQGARYEQYF. The CDR3 DNA reads as TGCAGCGTACAGGGGGCTCGCTACGAGCAGTACTTC.

J is TRBJ1-2 and V is TRBV24-1; 7 positions agree with TRBD1. Trimming removed 3 bases from V and 2 bases from J; junction bases left unmatched: 8. CDR1 KGHDR and CDR2 SFDVKD come from the germline V gene. This CDR3 has 16 residues. The CDR3: CATSDPQTGKNYGYTF. CDR3 in DNA: TGTGCCACCAGTGATCCCCAGACAGGGAAAAACTATGGCTACACCTTC.

This clone has only one observation. The V call is TRBV29-1, the J call TRBJ1-4; D is unresolved. The germline V gene has CDR1 SQVTM and CDR2 ANQGSEA. The CDR3 contains 13 residues. Trimming took 0 bases from V and 8 from J, leaving 10 bases between them. The CDR3 reads CSVEDTASEKLFF. The CDR3 DNA reads as TGCAGCGTTGAAGATACTGCTTCGGAAAAACTGTTTTTT.

The rearrangement joins TRBV5-1 to TRBJ1-2; a possible D gene is TRBD1 (5 bases). The CDR3 is made up of 14 amino acids. Germline CDR1 reads SGHRS; CDR2 reads YFSETQ. V was clipped by 0 bases and J by 4 bases, with 10 bases between them. CDR3 amino acids: CASSLGAQGYGYTF. CDR3 in DNA: TGCGCCAGCAGCTTGGGGGCGCAGGGCTATGGCTACACCTTC.

This clone turned up a few times. This chain joins TRBV2 and TRBJ2-1, with 7 nucleotides matching TRBD2. V dropped 7 bases and J dropped 4; count of bases not matched to a gene: 7. The germline V gene has CDR1 SNHLY and CDR2 FYNNEI. The CDR3 has 14 residues. Here the CDR3 DNA reads TGTGCCAGCACAATCCGGGACTATTACAATGAGCAGTTCTTC. Encoded protein: CASTIRDYYNEQFF.

V is TRBV3-1 (or the pseudogene TRBV3-2) and J is TRBJ2-1, with D maybe TRBD2 (5 bases). V was trimmed by 6 bases and J by 8 bases, leaving 20 bases between them. CDR3 size: 15 residues. Germline V gene data show CDR1 as LGHDT and CDR2 as YNNKEL (reference sequence). The CDR3 DNA reads TGTGCCAGCAGTTTCCTTCGGGGAAACAACGATGAGCAGTTCTTC. Encoded protein: CASSFLRGNNDEQFF.

This clone was counted between two and nine times. This CDR3 is CASSLQGLTGNTIYF. In DNA form, the CDR3 reads TGTGCCAGCAGCTTACAGGGGTTGACTGGAAACACCATATATTTT. This sequence joins TRBV5-6 and TRBJ1-3, with 7 bases lining up with TRBD1. The germline V gene encodes CDR1 SGHDT and CDR2 YYEEEE. Trimming at V came to 2 bases and at J to 2 bases, leaving 4 bases not matched to a gene. This CDR3 is built from 15 residues.

V and J are TRBV3-1 (or the pseudogene TRBV3-2) and TRBJ1-6; 9 bases fit TRBD1. Germline loops: CDR1 LGHDT, CDR2 YNNKEL (reference sequence). The CDR3 spans 16 residues. V gave up 2 bases and J gave up 8 bases; unmatched junction bases: 7. CDR3 coding DNA: TGTGCCAGCAGCCAAACCGGGACAGGGTTTTATTCACCCCTCCACTTT. It is translated as CASSQTGTGFYSPLHF.

For this clone: Different DNA sequences within this sample yield the same CDR3. V is TRBV9 and J is TRBJ2-1, with a possible D match to TRBD2 (6 bases). Per germline, CDR1 SGDLS and CDR2 YYNGEE. The CDR3 is made up of 14 amino acids. Trimming took 0 bases from V and 4 from J, leaving 8 bases between them. CDR3 in DNA: TGTGCCAGCAGCGTAGCGGGAGTTTACAATGAGCAGTTCTTC. Residues: CASSVAGVYNEQFF.

This chain joins TRBV11-3 and TRBJ2-5, with D maybe TRBD1 (6 bases). Germline V gene lookup returns CDR1 SGHNT and CDR2 YENEEA. V lost 5 bases and J 1 base, leaving 11 bases between the germline ends. The CDR3 length is 14 residues. CDR3 nucleotide sequence: TGTGCCAGCAGCCCCGGACAGACCCAAGAGACCCAGTACTTC. Amino acids: CASSPGQTQETQYF.

This chain uses TRBV3-1 (or the pseudogene TRBV3-2) with TRBJ2-7; possible D gene TRBD2, 5 bases. From germline, CDR1 is LGHDT and CDR2 YNNKEL (reference sequence). This CDR3 comprises 14 residues. The germline V and J ends were trimmed by 4 bases and 1 base, with 11 bases remaining between them. CDR3: CASSLNRDSYEQYF. The CDR3 coding sequence is TGTGCCAGCAGCCTGAATCGGGATTCCTACGAGCAGTACTTC.

The chain couples TRBV19 to TRBJ2-1; the D gene is possibly TRBD2 (5 bases). The length of the CDR3 is 13 residues. Germline CDR1 LNHDA, CDR2 SQIVND (reference sequence). Deletions cut 6 bases from V and 4 bases from J, with 10 bases between. The CDR3 sequence is CASRDSQYNEQFF. CDR3 sequence (DNA): TGTGCCAGTAGGGACTCCCAGTACAATGAGCAGTTCTTC.

The table lists this clone with a few counts. The V call is TRBV30, the J call TRBJ2-5; 9 bases are a match to TRBD1. Germline loops: CDR1 GTSNPN, CDR2 SVGIG (reference sequence). Trimming removed 6 bases from V and 6 bases from J; junction bases left unmatched: 11. The CDR3 runs 14 residues. In nucleotides, the CDR3 is TGTGCCTGTATTGCCGGGACAGGGATGCAGACCCAGTACTTC. Amino acids: CACIAGTGMQTQYF.

This chain's CDR3 is CASTGTLGTYEQYF. As DNA, the CDR3 is TGTGCCAGCACTGGTACACTAGGAACCTACGAGCAGTACTTC. The chain couples TRBV28 to TRBJ2-7; D is perhaps TRBD2 (5 bases). The germline V gene has CDR1 MDHEN and CDR2 SYDVKM. The CDR3 consists of 14 residues. V was pared by 7 bases and J by 2 bases, with 15 bases between.

The gene calls are TRBV15 and TRBJ1-5, with D perhaps matching TRBD1 (6 bases). Germline V gene sequence: CDR1 LNHNV, CDR2 YYDKDF (reference sequence). Trimming left V 4 bases short and J 0 bases short, with 13 bases between. This CDR3 spans 16 amino acids. For the CDR3, the DNA is TGTGCCACCAGCAACCGGGGGGGGCTTAGCAATCAGCCCCAGCATTTT. It is translated as CATSNRGGLSNQPQHF.

The chain combines TRBV11-3 with TRBJ1-2; D remains ambiguous. The CDR3 runs to 15 residues. The ends were cut back, 8 bases at V and 0 bases at J, with 16 bases in the middle. Per germline, CDR1 SGHNT and CDR2 YENEEA. The chain's CDR3 is CASEGRFQANYGYTF. DNA of the CDR3: TGTGCCAGCGAGGGTAGGTTCCAAGCTAACTATGGCTACACCTTC.

A word on this clone: The same CDR3 is also encoded by other DNA sequences in this sample. The rearrangement uses TRBV11-2 and TRBJ2-7, with D unclear. V was shortened by 5 bases and J by 0 bases, with 5 bases between the two germline ends. The CDR3 sequence is 12 residues long. Germline CDR1 and CDR2: SGHAT and FQNNGV. CDR3 loop: CASSPSSYEQYF. CDR3 DNA sequence: TGTGCCAGCAGCCCTAGCTCCTACGAGCAGTACTTC.

The chain combines TRBV2 with TRBJ1-4, with TRBD1 matching over 9 bases. This CDR3 is 15 amino acids long. The germline CDR1 and CDR2 sequences are SNHLY and FYNNEI. V was clipped by 6 bases and J by 8 bases; unmatched bases: 10. CDR3 in DNA: TGTGCCAGCAGGCTGAACAGGGGGCGATACGAAAAACTGTTTTTT. Translating gives CASRLNRGRYEKLFF.

The chain recombines TRBV11-2 with TRBJ2-1; TRBD2 matches at 9 bases. The CDR3 runs to 18 residues. Trimming at V came to 4 bases and at J to 0 bases, leaving 10 bases not matched to a gene. CDR1 and CDR2 (germline): SGHAT, FQNNGV. CDR3 bases: TGTGCCAGCAGCTCCCTTAGTAGCGGGGGATACTCCTACAATGAGCAGTTCTTC. This translates into CASSSLSSGGYSYNEQFF.

The chain links TRBV6-2 or TRBV6-3 to TRBJ2-5; 12 bases match TRBD2. The CDR3 is 18 residues long. Germline trimming cut 5 bases from V and 2 bases from J; bases unmatched to any gene: 12. Germline V gene sequence: CDR1 MNHEY, CDR2 SVGEGT. CDR3 region: CASSPLAGGLRLQETQYF. The CDR3 DNA sequence: TGTGCCAGCAGTCCGCTAGCGGGGGGGCTCAGGCTTCAAGAGACCCAGTACTTC.

This chain links TRBV28 with TRBJ2-7; possibly TRBD1 for D (5 bases). Germline V lookup: CDR1 MDHEN, CDR2 SYDVKM. V lost 3 bases, J lost 1 base, and 10 bases lay in between. The CDR3 has 14 residues. CDR3 sequence reads: CASSFVDRSYEQYF. CDR3 DNA: TGTGCCAGCAGTTTTGTCGACAGATCCTACGAGCAGTACTTC.

The chain uses TRBV19 and TRBJ2-7; 10 nucleotides match TRBD1. V was clipped by 3 bases and J by 6 bases; unmatched bases: 8. CDR1 and CDR2 from the germline V gene are LNHDA and SQIVND (reference sequence). The CDR3 is made up of 15 amino acids. CDR3 DNA sequence: TGTGCCAGTAGTATGGTACGACAGGGGGCTAGCGAGCAGTACTTC. Protein sequence: CASSMVRQGASEQYF.

The chain uses TRBV6-5 and TRBJ1-1; 9 positions agree with TRBD1. The trim removed 5 bases at V and 8 bases at J, leaving 12 bases unmatched. Germline CDR1 is MNHEY and CDR2 is SVGAGI. The CDR3 is made up of 15 amino acids. CDR3: CASSQPGTGNQEAFF. CDR3 nucleotide sequence: TGTGCCAGCAGTCAGCCCGGGACAGGGAACCAAGAAGCTTTCTTT.

The V and J genes are TRBV5-1 and TRBJ2-2; D not certain. V was clipped by 0 bases and J by 2 bases, with 5 bases between them. The CDR3 contains 14 residues. In germline, CDR1 is SGHRS, CDR2 YFSETQ. The chain's CDR3 is CASSLAVNTGELFF. The DNA of the CDR3 is TGCGCCAGCAGCTTGGCTGTCAACACCGGGGAGCTGTTTTTT.

In DNA form, the CDR3 reads TGTGCCAGCAGCCCCCCCGGGGAAGATCGGTACACCTTC. Protein product: CASSPPGEDRYTF. J is TRBJ1-2 and V is TRBV5-6, with D unresolved. Trimming removed 4 bases at V and 11 bases at J, with 18 bases between. Germline V gene data show CDR1 as SGHDT and CDR2 as YYEEEE. The CDR3 spans 13 residues.

This clone was seen a few times. The rearrangement uses TRBV19 and TRBJ1-4; D is unresolved. In germline, CDR1 is LNHDA, CDR2 SQIVND (reference sequence). With 0 bases removed from V and 13 bases from J, the gap between germline ends came to 12 bases. CDR3 length equals 13 residues. CDR3: CASSIDLRRPLFF. The CDR3 DNA follows: TGTGCCAGTAGTATAGATCTTAGGCGGCCACTGTTTTTT.

V and J are TRBV3-1 (or the pseudogene TRBV3-2) and TRBJ2-6; the D gene is possibly TRBD1 (5 bases). The CDR3 runs 18 residues. Germline assignment: CDR1 LGHDT and CDR2 YNNKEL (reference sequence). V was clipped by 4 bases and J by 2 bases, with 18 bases between them. CDR3 protein: CASSPEGQGFAGANVLTF. CDR3 DNA sequence: TGTGCCAGCAGCCCCGAAGGGCAGGGATTCGCTGGGGCCAACGTCCTGACTTTC.

Many counts were recorded for this clone. The gene calls are TRBV12-5 and TRBJ2-2; D is perhaps TRBD2 (5 bases). CDR1 and CDR2 (germline): LGHNT, FRNRAP. This CDR3 has 16 amino acids. V was clipped by 2 bases and J by 3 bases, with 13 bases between them. The DNA for the CDR3 is TGTGCTAGTGGTTTGATTCCGGGGAGAGACACCGGGGAGCTGTTTTTT. Translated: CASGLIPGRDTGELFF.

The chain couples TRBV6-5 to TRBJ1-1, with D possibly matching TRBD1 (6 bases). The ends were cut back, 3 bases at V and 4 bases at J, with 15 bases in the middle. The CDR3 is 15 amino acids. Germline V gene lookup returns CDR1 MNHEY and CDR2 SVGAGI. The CDR3 region has the DNA TGTGCCAGCAGTTATCAGGGGCGCCCTAGCACTGAAGCTTTCTTT. Translated, it gives CASSYQGRPSTEAFF.